This T cell receptor (beta chain) stems from a study of blood T cells in healthy people across ages. CDR3 length: 16 amino acids. V dropped 1 base and J dropped 5 bases, with 12 bases sitting between them. Germline CDR1 is SEHNR and CDR2 is FQNEAQ (reference sequence). A second roughly 6 to 11 cycle PCR used barcoded and J-beta primers. TCRdb independently ran MiXCR on the 5' RACE reads; one entry per CDR3 protein. The sample has 1.5 million to 2 million distinct CDR3 sequences, 30% to 35% seen once. The sample comprised blood. The V and J genes are TRBV7-9 and TRBJ1-6; D is undetermined. The origin of this receptor is a woman aged 25 to 39 in good health. The CDR3 DNA is TGTGCCAGCAGCTTAGGGCCACAAGGAAATAATTCACCCCTCCACTTT. Residues: CASSLGPQGNNSPLHF.